The next 19 T cell receptor beta chains were all read from a single sample in a study of beta chain features in type 1 diabetes. General study points: Moderate but significant shortening of TCRB CDR3s was recorded in all four CD4+ subsets from Type 1 diabetes patients.

Expressed TCRB transcripts got sequenced, as all isolated RNA was reverse transcribed. Using immunoSEQ multiplex PCR, the repertoire was profiled, and TCRdb retains in-frame clones only, with some absent. The sample carries hundreds of thousands of clones, about 11% recorded once. Their specific antigens are unknown. Source material: naive CD4+ T cells from blood. These receptors were collected from a man aged 30 to 45 with type 1 diabetes.

There are a few counts of this clone. DNA of the CDR3: TGCGCCAGCAGCCAAGAACACCCACTCAGGGGCTACACCTTC. The encoded protein is CASSQEHPLRGYTF. The V and J genes are TRBV4-1 and TRBJ1-2; D gene uncertain. Germline V gene data show CDR1 as MGHRA and CDR2 as YSYEKL. Trimming took 0 bases from V and 8 from J, leaving 13 bases between them. The CDR3 spans 14 residues.

In this sample, this clone turned up a few times. CDR3 sequence: CASSPYHGSLNSGQYF. The DNA of the CDR3 is TGTGCCAGCTCACCTTACCACGGGAGCCTCAATTCTGGGCAGTACTTC. The chain links TRBV18 to TRBJ2-7, with D possibly TRBD2 on 6 matching bases. Germline assignment: CDR1 KGHSH and CDR2 LQKENI. V lost 3 bases and J lost 9, with 24 bases in between. The CDR3 spans 16 residues.

This chain joins TRBV18 and TRBJ2-7, with TRBD2 matching over 16 bases. V was pared by 4 bases and J by 5 bases, with 14 bases of the junction left unmatched. This CDR3 is built from 19 residues. Per the germline V gene, CDR1 is KGHSH and CDR2 is LQKENI. This CDR3 is CASSLTSPGLAGGPNEQYF. CDR3 in DNA: TGTGCCAGCTCACTCACCTCTCCGGGACTAGCGGGGGGGCCCAACGAGCAGTACTTC.

The V call is TRBV5-1, the J call TRBJ1-2, with no clear D. Germline CDR1 is SGHRS and CDR2 is YFSETQ. V was trimmed by 1 base and J by 6 bases, leaving 10 bases between them. The CDR3 is 13 residues long. This chain's CDR3 is CASSLLSGDGYTF. The CDR3 coding sequence is TGCGCCAGCAGCTTGTTATCGGGAGATGGCTACACCTTC.

This chain uses TRBV2 with TRBJ2-7, with D hard to call. The CDR3 covers 11 residues. V lost 4 bases, J lost 7 bases, and 8 bases lay in between. Germline V gene lookup returns CDR1 SNHLY and CDR2 FYNNEI. CDR3 bases: TGTGCCAGCAGTGGAGTTTTGGAGCAGTACTTC. Protein sequence: CASSGVLEQYF. The whole variable domain, remainder taken from reference TRBV2 and TRBJ2-7, is EPEVTQTPSHQVTQMGQEVILRCVPISNHLYFYWYRQILGQKVEFLVSFYNNEISEKSEIFDDQFSVERPDGSNFTLKIRSTKLEDSAMYFCASSGVLEQYFGPGTRLTVT.

This chain joins TRBV5-1 and TRBJ2-7; TRBD1 is a possible D gene (5 bases). Trimming left V 4 bases short and J 6 bases short, with 17 bases between. The CDR3 is 14 amino acids. CDR1 SGHRS and CDR2 YFSETQ come from the germline V gene. In DNA, the CDR3 is TGCGCCAGCAGCGGCTACCTCCAGGGTTCCGAGCAGTACTTC. Protein: CASSGYLQGSEQYF.

This clone was counted only a few times. The chain uses TRBV7-9 and TRBJ2-3; unclear D gene. Trimming stripped 5 bases from V and 3 bases from J, with 15 bases between. This CDR3 spans 15 amino acids. Per the germline V gene, CDR1 is SEHNR and CDR2 is FQNEAQ (reference sequence). The CDR3: CASSHPDLETDTQYF. CDR3 bases: TGTGCCAGCAGCCATCCCGATTTAGAAACAGATACGCAGTATTTT.

The chain uses TRBV7-2 and TRBJ2-1; 8 bases are a match to TRBD2. Germline loops: CDR1 SGHTA, CDR2 FQGNSA. CDR3 length equals 14 residues. J lost 9 bases, V lost 3 bases, and 7 bases had no gene match. The CDR3 nucleotides are TGTGCCAGCAGCTTTCGAGCGGGGGAAGGTGAGCAGTTCTTC. Protein sequence: CASSFRAGEGEQFF.

This clone was recorded a few times. This sequence joins TRBV4-3 and TRBJ1-2; tentative D call: TRBD1 (6 bases). Between the trimmed V and J ends, which lost 1 base and 5 bases, there was a span of 14 bases. In germline, CDR1 is LGHNA, CDR2 YSLEER. The CDR3 runs 15 residues. Here the CDR3 reads CASSQGVQGLYGYTF. In DNA form, the CDR3 reads TGCGCCAGCAGCCAAGGGGTCCAGGGGCTTTATGGCTACACCTTC.

The V and J genes are TRBV29-1 and TRBJ1-2; D is ambiguous. CDR3 size: 11 residues. In germline, CDR1 is SQVTM, CDR2 ANQGSEA. With 7 bases removed from V and 8 bases from J, the gap between germline ends came to 14 bases. CDR3 DNA: TGCAGCGCCCAAGTAGCCGGCGGCTACACCTTC. Its protein product is CSAQVAGGYTF.

This chain connects TRBV5-6 to TRBJ1-3, with 8 bases that match TRBD1. The length of the CDR3 is 14 residues. Germline trimming cut 2 bases from V and 9 bases from J; bases unmatched to any gene: 7. The germline gives CDR1 SGHDT, CDR2 YYEEEE. The CDR3 reads CASSFGTGRSTIYF. CDR3 coding DNA: TGTGCCAGCAGCTTCGGGACAGGTCGTAGCACCATATATTTT.

This sequence joins TRBV4-2 and TRBJ1-2; D remains ambiguous. This CDR3 spans 15 amino acids. The V end lost 3 bases, the J end lost 0 bases, and 11 bases lay between the germline ends. In germline, CDR1 is LGHNA, CDR2 YNFKEQ. This CDR3 reads CASSQGGYSNYGYTF. The CDR3 DNA sequence: TGTGCCAGCAGCCAGGGAGGGTATTCTAACTATGGCTACACCTTC.

This chain links TRBV15 with TRBJ1-1; D call uncertain. V was trimmed by 0 bases and J by 7 bases, leaving 12 bases between them. The CDR3 is made up of 14 amino acids. The V gene's germline CDR1 is LNHNV and CDR2 YYDKDF (reference sequence). CDR3 sequence: CATSRDPYEGEAFF. As DNA, the CDR3 is TGTGCCACCAGCAGAGATCCGTACGAGGGTGAAGCTTTCTTT. Filled out from reference TRBV15 and TRBJ1-1, the complete variable domain reads DAMVIQNPRYQVTQFGKPVTLSCSQTLNHNVMYWYQQKSSQAPKLLFHYYDKDFNNEADTPDNFQSRRPNTSFCFLDIRSPGLGDTAMYLCATSRDPYEGEAFFGQGTRLTVV.

The sample holds a few counts of this clone. The V and J genes are TRBV19 and TRBJ2-2; 7 nucleotides match TRBD1. Looked up from germline, CDR1 is LNHDA and CDR2 is SQIVND (reference sequence). The CDR3 consists of 13 residues. The trim removed 10 bases at V and 2 bases at J, leaving 4 bases unmatched. The chain's CDR3 is CAMGTANTGELFF. In DNA, the CDR3 is TGTGCCATGGGGACAGCAAACACCGGGGAGCTGTTTTTT.

The V call is TRBV4-1, the J call TRBJ2-6, with 7 positions matching TRBD2. The CDR3 is 16 amino acids. J was trimmed by 4 bases and V by 4 bases; bases with no gene match: 7. From germline, CDR1 is MGHRA and CDR2 YSYEKL. The CDR3 DNA is TGCGCCAGCAGCCGAAGGGAGGGATCCGGGGCCAACGTCCTGACTTTC. Amino acid sequence: CASSRREGSGANVLTF.

The V call is TRBV7-9, the J call TRBJ2-2; a possible D gene is TRBD1 (5 bases). V gave up 5 bases and J gave up 5 bases, with 18 bases separating them. The CDR3 consists of 16 residues. Germline V gives CDR1 SEHNR, CDR2 FQNEAQ (reference sequence). DNA for the CDR3: TGTGCCAGCAGCGGCCCCCCAGGGCGATTAACCGGGGAGCTGTTTTTT. Its translation: CASSGPPGRLTGELFF.

The genes are TRBV18 and TRBJ1-2; 9 nucleotides agree with TRBD1. CDR3 length: 14 residues. V gave up 9 bases and J gave up 8 bases; unmatched junction bases: 13. Germline CDR1 KGHSH, CDR2 LQKENI. CDR3 sequence (DNA): TGTGCCAGTAGACTGGGACAGGGTTTCTTCGGCTACACCTTC. It translates to CASRLGQGFFGYTF.

This clone was counted between two and nine times. V is TRBV29-1 and J is TRBJ1-2, with 9 bases lining up with TRBD1. The germline V gene has CDR1 SQVTM and CDR2 ANQGSEA. V lost 4 bases, J lost 6 bases, and 6 bases stayed unmatched. The CDR3 totals 13 residues. The CDR3 DNA sequence: TGCAGCGTTGTTGGACAGGGGATGGATGGCTACACCTTC. Residues: CSVVGQGMDGYTF.

This clone was found a few times. This rearrangement joins TRBV15 to TRBJ2-2, with 7 bases aligning to TRBD2. The CDR3 contains 17 residues. J lost 4 bases, V lost 1 base, and 9 bases had no gene match. Germline CDR1 and CDR2: LNHNV and YYDKDF (reference sequence). CDR3 sequence: CATSRARGIRTTGELFF. CDR3 DNA: TGTGCCACCAGCAGAGCGCGGGGGATCCGAACCACCGGGGAGCTGTTTTTT.